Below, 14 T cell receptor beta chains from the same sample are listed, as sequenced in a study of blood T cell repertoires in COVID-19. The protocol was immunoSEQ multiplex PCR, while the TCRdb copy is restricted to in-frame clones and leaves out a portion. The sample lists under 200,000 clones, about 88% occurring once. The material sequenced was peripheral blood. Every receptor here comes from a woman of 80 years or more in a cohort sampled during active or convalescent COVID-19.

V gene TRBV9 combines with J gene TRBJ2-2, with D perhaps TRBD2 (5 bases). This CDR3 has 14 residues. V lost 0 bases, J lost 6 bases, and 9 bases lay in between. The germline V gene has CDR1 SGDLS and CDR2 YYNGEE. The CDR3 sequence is CASSVEGEPGELFF. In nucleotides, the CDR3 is TGTGCCAGCAGCGTAGAGGGAGAACCCGGGGAGCTGTTTTTT.

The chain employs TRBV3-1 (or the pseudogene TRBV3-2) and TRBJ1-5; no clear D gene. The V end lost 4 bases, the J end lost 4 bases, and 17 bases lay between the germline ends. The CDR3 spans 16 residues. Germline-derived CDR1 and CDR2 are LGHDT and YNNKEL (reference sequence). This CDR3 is CASSLGASRGNQPQHF. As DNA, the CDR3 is TGTGCCAGCAGCCTCGGCGCCTCCCGGGGAAATCAGCCCCAGCATTTT.

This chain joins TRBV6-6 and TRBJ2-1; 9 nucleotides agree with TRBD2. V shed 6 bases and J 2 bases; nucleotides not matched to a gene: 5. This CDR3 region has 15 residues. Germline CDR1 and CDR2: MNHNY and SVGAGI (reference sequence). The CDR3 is CASSPAGGAYNEQFF. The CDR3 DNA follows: TGTGCCAGCAGCCCCGCGGGAGGGGCCTACAATGAGCAGTTCTTC.

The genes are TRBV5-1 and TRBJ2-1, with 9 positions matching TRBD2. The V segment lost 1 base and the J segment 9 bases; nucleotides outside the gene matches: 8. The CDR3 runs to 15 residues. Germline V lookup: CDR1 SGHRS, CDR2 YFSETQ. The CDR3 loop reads CASSLILAGSGEQFF. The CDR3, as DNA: TGCGCCAGCAGCTTGATACTAGCGGGTAGTGGTGAGCAGTTCTTC.

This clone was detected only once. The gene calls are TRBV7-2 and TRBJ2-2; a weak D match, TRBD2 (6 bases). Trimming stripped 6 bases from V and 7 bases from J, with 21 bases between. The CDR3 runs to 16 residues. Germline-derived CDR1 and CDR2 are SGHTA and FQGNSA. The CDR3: CASRPATGSVGGELFF. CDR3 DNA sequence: TGTGCCAGCAGACCGGCCACCGGGAGCGTAGGCGGGGAGCTGTTTTTT.

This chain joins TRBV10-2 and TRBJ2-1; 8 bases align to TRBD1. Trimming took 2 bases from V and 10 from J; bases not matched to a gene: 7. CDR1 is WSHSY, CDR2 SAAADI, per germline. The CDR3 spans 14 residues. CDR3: CASSELATGAEQFF. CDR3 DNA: TGCGCCAGCAGTGAGCTTGCGACAGGGGCGGAGCAGTTCTTC.

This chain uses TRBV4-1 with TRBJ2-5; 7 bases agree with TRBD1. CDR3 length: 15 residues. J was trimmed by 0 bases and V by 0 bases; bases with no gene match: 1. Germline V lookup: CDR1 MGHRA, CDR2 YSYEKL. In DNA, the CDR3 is TGCGCCAGCAGCCAAGAGACAGGGAACCAAGAGACCCAGTACTTC. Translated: CASSQETGNQETQYF.

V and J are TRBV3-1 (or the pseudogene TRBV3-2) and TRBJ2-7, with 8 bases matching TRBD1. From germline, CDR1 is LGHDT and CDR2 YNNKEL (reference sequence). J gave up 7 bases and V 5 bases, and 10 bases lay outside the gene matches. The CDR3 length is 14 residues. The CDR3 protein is CASSSGTGGWEQYF. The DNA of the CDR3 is TGTGCCAGCAGCTCCGGGACAGGAGGATGGGAGCAGTACTTC.

The CDR3 sequence: CASSLERPLNTGELFF. The CDR3 region has the DNA TGTGCCAGCAGCTTGGAGCGGCCCTTGAACACCGGGGAGCTGTTTTTT. This chain uses TRBV5-4 with TRBJ2-2; weak D call: TRBD2 (5 bases). V was pared by 0 bases and J by 1 base, with 10 bases between. The CDR3 consists of 16 residues. CDR1 is SGHNT, CDR2 YYREEE, per germline (reference sequence).

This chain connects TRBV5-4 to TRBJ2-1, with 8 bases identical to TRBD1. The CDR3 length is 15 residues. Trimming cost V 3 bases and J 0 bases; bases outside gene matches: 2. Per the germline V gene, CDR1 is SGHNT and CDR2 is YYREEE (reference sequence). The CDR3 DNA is TGTGCCAGCAGCTCACAGGGGGTCTCCTACAATGAGCAGTTCTTC. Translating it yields CASSSQGVSYNEQFF.

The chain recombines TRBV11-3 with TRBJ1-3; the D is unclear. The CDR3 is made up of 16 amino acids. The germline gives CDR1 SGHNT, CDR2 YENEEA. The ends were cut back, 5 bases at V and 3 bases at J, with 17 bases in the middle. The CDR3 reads CASSAGGWLGGNTIYF. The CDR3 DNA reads TGTGCCAGCAGCGCAGGAGGTTGGTTAGGTGGAAACACCATATATTTT.

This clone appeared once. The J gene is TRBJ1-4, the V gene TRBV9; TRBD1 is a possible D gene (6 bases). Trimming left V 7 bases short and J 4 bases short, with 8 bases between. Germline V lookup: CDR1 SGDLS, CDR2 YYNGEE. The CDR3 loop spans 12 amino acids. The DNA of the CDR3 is TGTGCCAGCGGACAGCTTAATGAAAAACTGTTTTTT. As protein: CASGQLNEKLFF.

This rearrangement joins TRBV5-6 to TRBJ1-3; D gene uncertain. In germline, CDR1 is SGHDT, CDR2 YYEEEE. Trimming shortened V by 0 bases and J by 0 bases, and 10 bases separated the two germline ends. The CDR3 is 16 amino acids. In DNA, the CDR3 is TGTGCCAGCAGCTTGGCGGCAGGCAACTCTGGAAACACCATATATTTT. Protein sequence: CASSLAAGNSGNTIYF.

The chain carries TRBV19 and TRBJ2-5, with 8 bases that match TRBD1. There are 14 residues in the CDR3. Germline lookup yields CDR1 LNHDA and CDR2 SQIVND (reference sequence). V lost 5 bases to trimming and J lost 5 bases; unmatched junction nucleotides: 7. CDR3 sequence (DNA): TGTGCCAGTAGTGACCGGGACAGGTTCGAGACCCAGTACTTC. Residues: CASSDRDRFETQYF. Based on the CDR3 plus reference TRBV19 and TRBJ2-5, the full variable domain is DGGITQSPKYLFRKEGQNVTLSCEQNLNHDAMYWYRQDPGQGLRLIYYSQIVNDFQKGDIAEGYSVSREKKESFPLTVTSAQKNPTAFYLCASSDRDRFETQYFGPGTRLLVL.